A selection of T cell receptor beta chains follows, all from one sample in a study of blood T cell repertoires in COVID-19. Repertoires were generated with immunoSEQ multiplex PCR, while TCRdb's copy carries only in-frame clones and drops some. The sample yields 65,000 to 90,000 clones, 80% to 85% seen once. The source material was peripheral blood. Receptors originate from a man at least 80 years old with active or convalescent COVID-19. Each CDR3 is given with its conserved first and last residue. D genes are given only for firm matches. Only some rows state a clone size, as once, few, many or a class for expanded clones.

v_gene	len	j_gene	abundance	d_gene	CDR3nt	CDR3aa
TRBV30	13	TRBJ2-5	NA	TRBD2	TGTGCCATGACTAGCGGGAGTGGAGAGACCCAGTACTTC	CAMTSGSGETQYF
TRBV7-2	17	TRBJ2-2	NA	TRBD2	TGTGCCAGCAGCTTGGGACTAGCGGGGGCGAACACCGGGGAGCTGTTTTTT	CASSLGLAGANTGELFF
TRBV21-1	16	TRBJ2-1	NA	NA	TGTGCCAGCAGAGGGCCGGGAGGAAGCTCCTACAATGAGCAGTTCTTC	CASRGPGGSSYNEQFF
TRBV9	13	TRBJ2-5	NA	TRBD1	TGTGCCAGCAGCCCCCGGACAGGGGGGACCCAGTACTTC	CASSPRTGGTQYF
TRBV5-1	16	TRBJ2-7	NA	TRBD2	TGCGCCAGCAGCTTGAATCGGCTAGCGGGCTCCTACGAGCAGTACTTC	CASSLNRLAGSYEQYF
TRBV14	15	TRBJ2-2	NA	TRBD1	TGTGCCAGCAGCCAAGCAGGGGGCGAGACCGGGGAGCTGTTTTTT	CASSQAGGETGELFF
TRBV12-3/TRBV12-4	13	TRBJ1-2	NA	NA	TGTGCCAGCACCCAACAGGGTAGCTATGGCTACACCTTC	CASTQQGSYGYTF
TRBV7-2	14	TRBJ2-5	NA	TRBD1	TGTGCCAGCAGCTTAGCCAGGGGACAGGAGACCCAGTACTTC	CASSLARGQETQYF
TRBV2	11	TRBJ2-7	NA	NA	TGTGCCAGCAGAAGGGGTGACGAGCAGTACTTC	CASRRGDEQYF
TRBV4-3	15	TRBJ1-5	NA	NA	TGCGCCAGCAGCCAATCACGGCAGGGCAATCAGCCCCAGCATTTT	CASSQSRQGNQPQHF
TRBV28	14	TRBJ2-5	NA	NA	TGTGCCAGCAGTTTACGACAGGTGGCTGGGGCCCAGTACTTC	CASSLRQVAGAQYF
TRBV6-2/TRBV6-3	14	TRBJ1-6	NA	NA	TGTGCCAGCAGCCTTTTGGGGGGGGATTCACCCCTCCACTTT	CASSLLGGDSPLHF
TRBV19	13	TRBJ2-7	NA	NA	TGTGCCAGTAGTATTGCAGGGTTCTACGAGCAGTACTTC	CASSIAGFYEQYF
TRBV6-6	13	TRBJ2-2	NA	NA	TGTGCCAGCAGTTACGCGGGGACCGGGGAGCTGTTTTTT	CASSYAGTGELFF
TRBV5-1	14	TRBJ1-1	NA	TRBD1	TGCGCCAGCAGCTTGGGGGGACAGAGTTTAGAAGCTTTCTTT	CASSLGGQSLEAFF
TRBV10-3	12	TRBJ2-7	NA	NA	TGTGCCATCAGTGACGGTTCCTACGAGCAGTACTTC	CAISDGSYEQYF
TRBV3-1/TRBV3-2	16	TRBJ1-5	NA	NA	TGTGCCAGCAGCCGTACGGCAGGGATCGAAAATCAGCCCCAGCATTTT	CASSRTAGIENQPQHF
TRBV20-1	11	TRBJ2-1	NA	NA	TGCAGTGCTTCCAAAATCAATGAGCAGTTCTTC	CSASKINEQFF
TRBV7-2	15	TRBJ1-4	NA	TRBD1	TGTGCCAGCAGTTTACAGGGGGTGTCTAATGAAAAACTGTTTTTT	CASSLQGVSNEKLFF
TRBV6-5	12	TRBJ2-7	NA	TRBD1	TGTGCCAGCAGAACAGGGGCCTACGAGCAGTACTTC	CASRTGAYEQYF
TRBV12-3/TRBV12-4	13	TRBJ1-4	NA	NA	TGTGCCAGCAGTCCGGGGACTAATGAAAAACTGTTTTTT	CASSPGTNEKLFF
TRBV28	14	TRBJ2-7	NA	TRBD2	TGTGCCAGCAGATCAGCGGGAGGGCCCCACGAGCAGTACTTC	CASRSAGGPHEQYF
TRBV6-5	13	TRBJ1-6	NA	TRBD1	TGTGCCACCCTGACAGGGGCCCCTTCACCCCTCCACTTT	CATLTGAPSPLHF
TRBV9	15	TRBJ2-3	NA	NA	TGTGCCAGCAGCCCCCTAGGAGGGCAGGTAGATACGCAGTATTTT	CASSPLGGQVDTQYF
TRBV24-1	13	TRBJ1-1	few	NA	TGTGCCACCAGTGATCCAGGGTCCACTGAAGCTTTCTTT	CATSDPGSTEAFF
TRBV11-2	15	TRBJ2-7	NA	NA	TGTGCCAGCAGCTCCGGACTTGATTGGGGATACGAGCAGTACTTC	CASSSGLDWGYEQYF
TRBV6-5	14	TRBJ1-2	NA	TRBD1	TGTGCCAGCAGTTACGACAGGGTTGAATATGGCTACACCTTC	CASSYDRVEYGYTF
TRBV2	14	TRBJ2-5	NA	NA	TGTGCCAGCAGAACCGATTACGGGAAAGAGACCCAGTACTTC	CASRTDYGKETQYF
TRBV7-9	14	TRBJ2-1	NA	NA	TGTGCCAGCAGCTTATTTGAGCGGAACAATGAGCAGTTCTTC	CASSLFERNNEQFF
TRBV15	18	TRBJ2-1	NA	TRBD2	TGTGCCACCAGCAGAGACCTCCTGAGCGGGAGTTCCTACAATGAGCAGTTCTTC	CATSRDLLSGSSYNEQFF
TRBV4-3	13	TRBJ1-1	NA	NA	TGCGCCAGCAGTTGGACCCTCGAGGGCGAAGCTTTCTTT	CASSWTLEGEAFF
TRBV19	15	TRBJ1-2	few	NA	TGTGCCAGTAGCGATACAGGGTCCCAACCATATGGCTACACCTTC	CASSDTGSQPYGYTF
TRBV3-1/TRBV3-2	11	TRBJ1-2	NA	NA	TGTGCCAGCAGCCAATCATCTGGCTACACCTTC	CASSQSSGYTF
TRBV28	15	TRBJ2-7	NA	NA	TGTGCCAGCAGTTTTCTCCGTGCAGGTGCCTACGAGCAGTACTTC	CASSFLRAGAYEQYF
TRBV2	14	TRBJ2-7	NA	TRBD2	TGTGCCAGCAGCCTAGCGGGAGAACCCTACGAGCAGTACTTC	CASSLAGEPYEQYF
TRBV30	14	TRBJ2-4	NA	NA	TGTGCCTGGAGTTCTTACAGGGGGGGAAACATTCAGTACTTC	CAWSSYRGGNIQYF
TRBV7-2	15	TRBJ1-4	NA	TRBD1	TGTGCCAGCAGCTTATTGACAGGGGTACCTGAAAAACTGTTTTTT	CASSLLTGVPEKLFF
TRBV6-5	14	TRBJ1-5	NA	TRBD1	TGTGCCAGCAGGTCGACAGGGGACGGTCAGCCCCAGCATTTT	CASRSTGDGQPQHF
TRBV9	16	TRBJ2-5	NA	TRBD2	TGTGCCAGCAGCGTGGGAGCGGGGGCGCCAGCAGAGACCCAGTACTTC	CASSVGAGAPAETQYF
TRBV4-3	15	TRBJ2-7	NA	NA	TGCGCCAGCAGCCGAGCATACGCGAGCATCCACGAGCAGTACTTC	CASSRAYASIHEQYF
TRBV11-3	13	TRBJ2-2	NA	NA	TGTGCCAGCAGCTTCACCCGGACCGGGGAGCTGTTTTTT	CASSFTRTGELFF
TRBV7-9	13	TRBJ2-1	NA	NA	TGTGCCAGCAGCTTAGCAGGGGGCAATGAGCAGTTCTTC	CASSLAGGNEQFF
TRBV19	14	TRBJ2-7	NA	TRBD2	TGTGCCAGTAGTATAGTTAGCGGGAGCTTCGAGCAGTACTTC	CASSIVSGSFEQYF
TRBV28	16	TRBJ2-3	NA	TRBD1	TGTGCCAGCCGGTCCAACGGACAGGGGGGGACAGATACGCAGTATTTT	CASRSNGQGGTDTQYF
TRBV4-3	16	TRBJ2-2	NA	TRBD2	TGCGCCAGCAGCCGGAGGACTAGCGGAGGCACCGGGGAGCTGTTTTTT	CASSRRTSGGTGELFF
TRBV3-1/TRBV3-2	14	TRBJ2-5	once	NA	TGTGCCAGCAGCCAAACGACAGGACGGGAGACCCAGTACTTC	CASSQTTGRETQYF
TRBV6-5	15	TRBJ2-3	NA	TRBD1	TGTGCCAGCAGCCCGGACAGGTTCGTCGGAGATACGCAGTATTTT	CASSPDRFVGDTQYF
TRBV5-1	16	TRBJ2-2	NA	NA	TGCGCCAGCAGCTTGGGGGCGGGGAGGAACACCGGGGAGCTGTTTTTT	CASSLGAGRNTGELFF
TRBV6-2/TRBV6-3	16	TRBJ2-3	NA	TRBD2	TGTGCCAGCACCCCCGGGGTAGCGGGAGTTTTAGATACGCAGTATTTT	CASTPGVAGVLDTQYF
TRBV7-2	13	TRBJ2-1	NA	NA	TGTGCCAGCAGCTTAGGACATGGTAATGAGCAGTTCTTC	CASSLGHGNEQFF